The next 14 T cell receptor beta chains were all read from a single sample in a study of radiotherapy plus CTLA-4 blockade in lung cancer. The method was immunoSEQ multiplex PCR; TCRdb's version includes in-frame clones alone and lacks a portion of them. The data show about 100,000 clones, about 83% seen once. This specimen was peripheral blood, taken from a patient treated with radiotherapy plus ipilimumab. Receptors were obtained from a human donor with non-small cell lung cancer who had stable disease on radiotherapy plus ipilimumab.

The V and J genes are TRBV30 and TRBJ1-3; D unresolved. V lost 4 bases to trimming and J lost 3 bases, with 13 bases between them. The CDR3 length is 14 residues. In germline, CDR1 is GTSNPN, CDR2 SVGIG (reference sequence). The CDR3 reads CAWIFSPGGNTIYF. The CDR3 nucleotides are TGTGCCTGGATATTCAGCCCGGGTGGAAACACCATATATTTT.

V gene TRBV5-4 combines with J gene TRBJ1-2; a possible D gene is TRBD1 (5 bases). Germline values: CDR1 SGHNT, CDR2 YYREEE (reference sequence). V was clipped by 0 bases and J by 7 bases, with 10 bases between them. This CDR3 is 13 amino acids long. The CDR3 DNA reads TGTGCCAGCAGCTTGGCGGGGGAACGTGGCTACACCTTC. Encoded protein: CASSLAGERGYTF.

The rearrangement links TRBV9 to TRBJ2-7; 10 bases are a match to TRBD2. V gave up 1 base and J gave up 4 bases; unmatched junction bases: 5. This CDR3 contains 15 residues. From germline, CDR1 is SGDLS and CDR2 YYNGEE. The CDR3 bases are TGTGCCAGCAGCGTATCTAGCGGGGGAAGATACGAGCAGTACTTC. Protein sequence: CASSVSSGGRYEQYF.

This chain links TRBV6-1 with TRBJ1-1, with a weak D call TRBD1 (5 bases). The CDR3 covers 14 residues. Germline CDR1 reads MNHNS; CDR2 reads SASEGT. V was pared by 8 bases and J by 4 bases, with 17 bases between. The CDR3 DNA sequence: TGTGCCAGCCACCCTCCTTCCGGGGGCACTGAAGCTTTCTTT. Residues: CASHPPSGGTEAFF.

This chain links TRBV5-4 with TRBJ1-2; tentatively, D is TRBD1 (5 bases). Germline V lookup: CDR1 SGHNT, CDR2 YYREEE (reference sequence). V was clipped by 3 bases and J by 9 bases, with 18 bases between them. This CDR3 contains 14 residues. The chain's CDR3 is CASSWDGEAYSYTF. The CDR3 DNA reads as TGTGCCAGCAGCTGGGACGGGGAGGCGTATAGCTACACCTTC.

The gene calls are TRBV19 and TRBJ1-5; D is undetermined. The CDR3 has 15 amino acids. Per the germline V gene, CDR1 is LNHDA and CDR2 is SQIVND (reference sequence). V lost 5 bases and J lost 0, with 11 bases in between. CDR3 sequence reads: CASSSGSNSNQPQHF. The DNA of the CDR3 is TGTGCCAGTAGTTCCGGGTCTAATAGCAATCAGCCCCAGCATTTT.

The chain uses TRBV19 and TRBJ2-3, with D maybe TRBD2 (6 bases). Germline CDR1 LNHDA, CDR2 SQIVND (reference sequence). The CDR3 length is 12 residues. The CDR3 coding sequence is TGTGCGAGCGGGCAATGCACAGATACGCAGTATTTT. Translated, it gives CASGQCTDTQYF.

This rearrangement joins TRBV19 to TRBJ2-3; TRBD2 agrees at 7 bases. The CDR3 is 14 residues long. Germline values: CDR1 LNHDA, CDR2 SQIVND (reference sequence). Trimming at V came to 4 bases and at J to 2 bases, leaving 3 bases not matched to a gene. The CDR3 DNA follows: TGTGCCAGTAGTAGCGGGAGCCTCACAGATACGCAGTATTTT. As protein: CASSSGSLTDTQYF.

The CDR3 DNA is TGTGCCAGCAGCTTAGGGCTCCGCACAGATACGCAGTATTTT. Protein: CASSLGLRTDTQYF. The chain joins TRBV7-2 to TRBJ2-3; no firm D call. The V gene lost 1 base and the J gene lost 1 base, with 6 bases spanning the gap. Per the germline V gene, CDR1 is SGHTA and CDR2 is FQGNSA. CDR3 length equals 14 residues.

Of note for this clone: In the same sample, other DNA sequences code for this CDR3. This chain connects TRBV2 to TRBJ2-7; no reliable D call. Germline V gives CDR1 SNHLY, CDR2 FYNNEI. Trimming cost V 8 bases and J 2 bases, with 7 bases left between them. The CDR3 has 11 residues. CDR3 coding DNA: TGTGCCAGCGCCGGAGCCTACGAGCAGTACTTC. This gives the protein CASAGAYEQYF.

This chain joins TRBV19 and TRBJ2-5, with D maybe TRBD2 (5 bases). The CDR3 covers 13 residues. CDR1 and CDR2 (germline): LNHDA, SQIVND (reference sequence). Trimming took 3 bases from V and 2 from J, leaving 7 bases between them. The CDR3 DNA follows: TGTGCCAGTAGTATCAAGCGGCAAGAGACCCAGTACTTC. Translated, it gives CASSIKRQETQYF. The variable domain in full, completed from reference TRBV19 and TRBJ2-5, reads DGGITQSPKYLFRKEGQNVTLSCEQNLNHDAMYWYRQDPGQGLRLIYYSQIVNDFQKGDIAEGYSVSREKKESFPLTVTSAQKNPTAFYLCASSIKRQETQYFGPGTRLLVL.

The gene calls are TRBV6-5 and TRBJ2-7; TRBD2 might be the D (5 bases). The CDR3 contains 14 residues. With 0 bases removed from V and 1 base from J, the gap between germline ends came to 7 bases. CDR1 and CDR2 (germline): MNHEY, SVGAGI. The CDR3 DNA reads TGTGCCAGCAGTTACTCGAGGACTTCCTACGAGCAGTACTTC. It encodes CASSYSRTSYEQYF.

This sequence joins TRBV7-9 and TRBJ2-7, with D maybe TRBD1 (6 bases). The germline CDR1 and CDR2 sequences are SEHNR and FQNEAQ (reference sequence). With 1 base removed from V and 0 bases from J, the gap between germline ends came to 16 bases. The CDR3 loop spans 17 amino acids. In nucleotides, the CDR3 is TGTGCCAGCAGCTTAGGGCTGGACAGTTTAAGCTCCTACGAGCAGTACTTC. It translates to CASSLGLDSLSSYEQYF. Filled out from reference TRBV7-9 and TRBJ2-7, the complete variable domain reads DTGVSQNPRHKITKRGQNVTFRCDPISEHNRLYWYRQTLGQGPEFLTYFQNEAQLEKSRLLSDRFSAERPKGSFSTLEIQRTEQGDSAMYLCASSLGLDSLSSYEQYFGPGTRLTVT.

The chain couples TRBV28 to TRBJ1-2, with D uncertain. This CDR3 comprises 13 residues. CDR1 and CDR2 (germline): MDHEN, SYDVKM. The V end was cut by 4 bases, the J end by 0 bases, with 6 bases between. The CDR3 DNA is TGTGCCAGCAGTTCCACTCCTAACTATGGCTACACCTTC. It yields the protein CASSSTPNYGYTF.